The clone carrying this T cell receptor beta chain has a count of ten or more. Its antigen is still unknown. This record belongs to a study of CD8 T cells in ankylosing spondylitis. Findings and limits, study-wide: Blood of patients with ankylosing spondylitis appeared to be characterized by a TCR beta motif of fewer than 10 highly homologous variants.

A single record per CDR3 protein comes from TCRdb applying MiXCR to the 5' RACE reads. The data contain around 100,000 distinct CDR3 sequences, roughly 8.8% of them singletons. V lost 1 base, J lost 2 bases, and 4 bases stayed unmatched. The CDR3 is 15 amino acids. The rearrangement joins TRBV12-3 or TRBV12-4 to TRBJ2-7; 8 bases match TRBD1. This receptor was taken from a male donor with ankylosing spondylitis. Specimen: blood, either unsorted or a sorted T cell fraction (not recorded which). Here the CDR3 reads CASSLGDRPPYEQYV. CDR3 in DNA: TGTGCCAGCAGTTTAGGGGACAGGCCCCCCTACGAGCAGTACGTC.